These T cell receptor beta chains were read from a single sample in a study of blood T cell repertoires in COVID-19. The protocol was immunoSEQ multiplex PCR, while the TCRdb copy is restricted to in-frame clones and leaves out a portion. Among approximately 260,000 clones listed, around 90% were seen once. Sequencing was performed on peripheral blood. These receptors were obtained from a man aged 45-65 years with acute or convalescent COVID-19. Each CDR3 is given with its conserved first and last residue. Each record gives: CDR3 DNA, CDR3 protein, D gene, J gene, V gene, clone size. D genes are given only for firm matches. The size field is filled for only some rows; it gives once, few, many or a size class.

TGTGCAAGTCGCTTGGGGCGGGGGTACGGGACTGCGGGCCCCAGCACAGATACGCAGTATTTT | CASRLGRGYGTAGPSTDTQYF | . | TRBJ2-3 | TRBV12-2 | once
TGTGCCAGCATGGTAGGGGGCACAGATACGCAGTATTTT | CASMVGGTDTQYF | . | TRBJ2-3 | TRBV7-8 | .
TGTGCCAGCAGCTCCATCGCGGGGTCGGGCTACAATGAGCAGTTCTTC | CASSSIAGSGYNEQFF | . | TRBJ2-1 | TRBV11-1 | .
TGTGCCAGCAGCGTAGCGGGACTGCCCACAGATACGCAGTATTTT | CASSVAGLPTDTQYF | . | TRBJ2-3 | TRBV9 | .
TGTGCCAGCAGCCAAGGAGGGGACGGGGGAACCGGGGAGCTGTTTTTT | CASSQGGDGGTGELFF | . | TRBJ2-2 | TRBV7-2 | .
TGTGCCACCAGCAGAGATCGGGGACTAGCGGGGTTTAATCAGCAGTTCTTC | CATSRDRGLAGFNQQFF | TRBD2 | TRBJ2-1 | TRBV15 | .
TGTGCCAGCAGCTTAGTGGCAGGCACAGATACGCAGTATTTT | CASSLVAGTDTQYF | . | TRBJ2-3 | TRBV7-2 | .
TGCAGCGCCGAGGGAACGGTTGGTCTTGGCTACACCTTC | CSAEGTVGLGYTF | . | TRBJ1-2 | TRBV29-1 | .
TGTGCCAGCAGCCGCGATAACGGACAGGACTACGAGCAGTACTTC | CASSRDNGQDYEQYF | TRBD1 | TRBJ2-7 | TRBV7-9 | .
TGCGCCAGCAGCTCAGGAGGGAGCTCTGGAAACACCATATATTTT | CASSSGGSSGNTIYF | . | TRBJ1-3 | TRBV5-1 | .
TGTGCCTGGAGTGTAGGGACAGCCGGCTACACCTTC | CAWSVGTAGYTF | TRBD1 | TRBJ1-2 | TRBV30 | .
TGCGCCAGCAGCTTGTTCGGGGGAACCGGGGCCAACGTCCTGACTTTC | CASSLFGGTGANVLTF | . | TRBJ2-6 | TRBV5-1 | .
TGCGCCAGCAGCCAAGACCCGGGATCCTCTGGAAACACCATATATTTT | CASSQDPGSSGNTIYF | . | TRBJ1-3 | TRBV4-1 | .
TGTGCCAGCAGCCAAGATTTAGGGGCTGAAGCTTTCTTT | CASSQDLGAEAFF | . | TRBJ1-1 | TRBV3-1/TRBV3-2 | .
TGTGCCAGCAGCCTTGACAGGGGCTCCTACGAGCAGTACTTC | CASSLDRGSYEQYF | TRBD1 | TRBJ2-7 | TRBV3-1/TRBV3-2 | .
TGTGCCAGCAGTTACGTCTCAGTTTCAGATACGCAGTATTTT | CASSYVSVSDTQYF | . | TRBJ2-3 | TRBV6-6 | once
TGTGCCAGCAGCGCCTTGGGATCGGGACAGTCCTTTTTGCAGCAGTACTTC | CASSALGSGQSFLQQYF | TRBD1 | TRBJ2-7 | TRBV11-2 | .
TGTGCCATCAGCCCTACAGGGGGCAATCAGCCCCAGCATTTT | CAISPTGGNQPQHF | TRBD1 | TRBJ1-5 | TRBV10-3 | .
TGTGCCAGCAGCCGGGACAGGGGGCCTAATCAGCCCCAGCATTTT | CASSRDRGPNQPQHF | TRBD1 | TRBJ1-5 | TRBV3-1/TRBV3-2 | .
TGTGCCAGCAGCCAAGTGGGGCAGCTAAACACTGAAGCTTTCTTT | CASSQVGQLNTEAFF | . | TRBJ1-1 | TRBV3-1/TRBV3-2 | .
TGTGCCATCAGTGCTGACAGTTACTACAATGAGCAGTTCTTC | CAISADSYYNEQFF | . | TRBJ2-1 | TRBV10-3 | .
TGTGCCACCAGAAGTAGCCCGGGACTAGGGTCCCTCAACCAAGATACGCAGTATTTT | CATRSSPGLGSLNQDTQYF | TRBD2 | TRBJ2-3 | TRBV24-1 | .
TGTGCCAGCAGTGCAGGCAGTACAAATTCACCCCTCCACTTT | CASSAGSTNSPLHF | . | TRBJ1-6 | TRBV2 | .
TGTGCCAGCAGCCAGGGCCTCCAGGGCATCTATGGCTACACCTTC | CASSQGLQGIYGYTF | . | TRBJ1-2 | TRBV11-2 | .
TGCGCCAGCAGTCCCCAGCGGGGGGGTACGGAGACCCAGTACTTC | CASSPQRGGTETQYF | TRBD2 | TRBJ2-5 | TRBV10-2 | .
TGTGCCAGCAGCGCCTCGTGGAGAGACAGGTCGAACACCGGGGAGCTGTTTTTT | CASSASWRDRSNTGELFF | . | TRBJ2-2 | TRBV9 | .
TGTGCCTGGAGTGAGGGACAGCGAGATGGCTACACCTTC | CAWSEGQRDGYTF | TRBD1 | TRBJ1-2 | TRBV30 | once